The present entry profiles one TCR beta chain with its context. Per the study methods: Nucleated cell counts were estimated from reference gene primer amplification. Here immunoSEQ multiplex PCR was the method, and the copy in TCRdb shows in-frame clones only, minus some. V, J and clone size reflect that table, while D and trimming were determined from the DNA. The table has fewer than 300,000 clones, around 87% seen once; the top ten hold 2.3%. The data stem from a study of blood T cell repertoires in COVID-19. Across the whole study: T cells, B-cell-depleted T cells, or PBMCs supplied cDNA or gDNA.

Germline values: CDR1 LGHDT, CDR2 YNNKEL (reference sequence). The J segment lost 5 bases and the V segment lost 0 bases, leaving 7 bases of the junction unmatched. There are 16 residues in the CDR3. The chain combines TRBV3-1 (or the pseudogene TRBV3-2) with TRBJ2-3; 8 bases are shared with TRBD2. The receptor was isolated from a woman between 45 and 60 years old with acute or convalescent COVID-19. Sequences were obtained from peripheral blood. CDR3 nucleotides: TGTGCCAGCAGCCAAGATAGCGGGGCTCGCAGAGATACGCAGTATTTT. Its protein is CASSQDSGARRDTQYF.